These 20 T cell receptor beta chains were sequenced from one sample in a study of T cell changes during pregnancy in multiple sclerosis (dated by TCRdb to about 2019). Libraries were made using the immunoSEQ multiplex PCR assay. TCRdb provides this immuneACCESS table in a form limited to in-frame rearrangements. Some clones are lacking; in checked studies, under half of them reflect an unresolved V gene, and why the rest are absent is not known. Recorded for this sample are approximately 30,000 clones; less than 95% of them occurred a single time. The ten biggest clones cover about an eighth of the sample. The sequences come from CD8+ T cells from peripheral blood mononuclear cells, collected in the first trimester of pregnancy. These receptor sequences come from a female donor with multiple sclerosis, enrolled in a pregnancy study.

The CDR3, as DNA: TGTGCCAGCAGCTTGGCCGGGACAGGGGCCAACAATGAGCAGTTCTTC. This translates into CASSLAGTGANNEQFF. The rearrangement uses TRBV5-4 and TRBJ2-1, with TRBD1 identical over 10 bases. The germline V gene has CDR1 SGHNT and CDR2 YYREEE (reference sequence). The CDR3 has 16 residues. The ends lost 0 bases at V and 5 bases at J; junction bases unmatched: 5. Full variable domain (outside the CDR3, taken from reference TRBV5-4 and TRBJ2-1): ETGVTQSPTHLIKTRGQQVTLRCSSQSGHNTVSWYQQALGQGPQFIFQYYREEENGRGNFPPRFSGLQFPNYSSELNVNALELDDSALYLCASSLAGTGANNEQFFGPGTRLTVL.

By sample fraction, this clone is medium-sized. The chain carries TRBV6-4 and TRBJ2-2; a weak D match, TRBD2 (5 bases). This CDR3 is 15 amino acids long. In germline, CDR1 is MRHNA, CDR2 SNTAGT. Between the trimmed V and J ends, which lost 0 bases and 0 bases, there was a span of 5 bases. CDR3 DNA: TGTGCCAGCAGTGACTCCGGGACGAACACCGGGGAGCTGTTTTTT. Translation gives CASSDSGTNTGELFF.

This chain uses TRBV27 with TRBJ2-7; tentatively, D is TRBD2 (6 bases). Deletions cut 5 bases from V and 2 bases from J, with 13 bases between. Germline values: CDR1 MNHEY, CDR2 SMNVEV (reference sequence). The CDR3 extends over 14 amino acids. DNA of the CDR3: TGTGCCAGCAGTAATAGCGGCGCGGCCTACGAGCAGTACTTC. It is translated as CASSNSGAAYEQYF.

The chain employs TRBV7-9 and TRBJ1-2, with 8 positions matching TRBD1. The CDR3 consists of 15 residues. CDR1 SEHNR and CDR2 FQNEAQ come from the germline V gene (reference sequence). The V gene end was trimmed by 6 bases and the J gene end by 10 bases; junction bases not matched to a gene: 16. CDR3 nucleotides: TGTGCCAGCAGGCAGGGGGCCACCTTGATGAGTCACTACACCTTC. Its translation is CASRQGATLMSHYTF.

This clone has just one count. V gene TRBV7-9 combines with J gene TRBJ2-7; the D gene is possibly TRBD2 (5 bases). The CDR3 sequence is 14 residues long. Looked up from germline, CDR1 is SEHNR and CDR2 is FQNEAQ (reference sequence). Trimming pared 5 bases from V and 1 base from J, leaving 12 bases between. Here the CDR3 reads CASSQVRGSYEQYF. The CDR3 DNA follows: TGTGCCAGCAGCCAGGTCCGAGGGTCCTACGAGCAGTACTTC.

The J gene is TRBJ2-7, the V gene TRBV28, with 8 bases aligning to TRBD2. With 1 base clipped from V and 6 bases from J, the junction kept 5 bases outside the gene matches. Germline values: CDR1 MDHEN, CDR2 SYDVKM. The CDR3 covers 14 residues. DNA of the CDR3: TGTGCCAGCAGTTTATTCGGGGGGGCGAGCGAGCAGTACTTC. Residues: CASSLFGGASEQYF.

The V call is TRBV28, the J call TRBJ1-2, with D perhaps matching TRBD1 (6 bases). Germline CDR1 and CDR2: MDHEN and SYDVKM. Trimming pared 10 bases from V and 2 bases from J, leaving 8 bases between. The CDR3 extends over 11 amino acids. CDR3 amino acids: CATTGNYGYTF. The CDR3 nucleotides are TGTGCCACCACAGGGAACTATGGCTACACCTTC.

V usage is TRBV4-3 and J usage is TRBJ2-1; 7 bases align to TRBD2. Per germline, CDR1 LGHNA and CDR2 YSLEER. Trimming cost V 0 bases and J 6 bases; bases outside gene matches: 8. The CDR3 consists of 16 residues. This chain's CDR3 is CASSQDWAGEGNEQFF. CDR3 DNA: TGCGCCAGCAGCCAAGATTGGGCGGGAGAGGGCAATGAGCAGTTCTTC.

About this clone: Within the sample, other DNA sequences also encode this same CDR3. This chain joins TRBV13 and TRBJ1-2, with TRBD1 as a possible D gene (5 bases). Per the germline V gene, CDR1 is PRHDT and CDR2 is FYEKMQ (reference sequence). Trimming pared 0 bases from V and 4 bases from J, leaving 9 bases between. The CDR3 spans 14 residues. The CDR3 spells CASSLGTGGYGYTF. The CDR3, as DNA: TGTGCCAGCAGCTTAGGAACCGGGGGCTATGGCTACACCTTC.

V is TRBV5-1 and J is TRBJ2-1; TRBD2 might be the D (6 bases). V lost 7 bases, J lost 10 bases, and 15 bases lay in between. Germline CDR1 reads SGHRS; CDR2 reads YFSETQ. The CDR3 loop spans 12 amino acids. The CDR3 coding sequence is TGCGCCAGCGGGCGAGGGAGGCTGGAGCAGTTCTTC. Translated: CASGRGRLEQFF.

The chain has TRBV7-2 and TRBJ2-7; 7 nucleotides line up with TRBD2. CDR1 and CDR2 (germline): SGHTA, FQGNSA. Trimming cost V 3 bases and J 1 base; bases outside gene matches: 9. The CDR3 is made up of 16 amino acids. The CDR3 bases are TGTGCCAGCAGCTTGAGGGTGCGGGAGCCATCCTACGAGCAGTACTTC. Protein product: CASSLRVREPSYEQYF.

The CDR3 loop reads CASSQSAGGARETQYF. In nucleotides, the CDR3 is TGTGCCAGCAGCCAGAGTGCGGGGGGCGCAAGGGAGACCCAGTACTTC. The chain is built from TRBV7-9 and TRBJ2-5, with 8 bases aligning to TRBD2. The V gene end was trimmed by 5 bases and the J gene end by 5 bases; junction bases not matched to a gene: 13. The CDR3 spans 16 residues. Germline V gene lookup returns CDR1 SEHNR and CDR2 FQNEAQ (reference sequence).

The chain carries TRBV19 and TRBJ1-5; D unclear. Deletions cut 9 bases from V and 0 bases from J, with 9 bases between. Germline CDR1 LNHDA, CDR2 SQIVND (reference sequence). The CDR3 is made up of 13 amino acids. CDR3 coding DNA: TGTGCCAGCAGGTCCCTTAGCAATCAGCCCCAGCATTTT. Translating gives CASRSLSNQPQHF.

This sequence joins TRBV4-3 and TRBJ2-7, with TRBD2 identical over 9 bases. The CDR3 consists of 15 residues. Trimming removed 0 bases from V and 3 bases from J; junction bases left unmatched: 3. Germline loops: CDR1 LGHNA, CDR2 YSLEER. CDR3 loop: CASSQDGSGSYEQYF. CDR3 DNA: TGCGCCAGCAGCCAAGACGGTAGCGGGAGCTACGAGCAGTACTTC.

In this sample, this clone turned up a few times. The V call is TRBV7-6, the J call TRBJ1-4, with 7 bases identical to TRBD1. The CDR3 is made up of 13 amino acids. Germline trimming cut 8 bases from V and 5 bases from J; bases unmatched to any gene: 5. Germline CDR1 and CDR2: SGHVS and FNYEAQ. The CDR3 sequence is CASSQGVNEKLFF. The CDR3 DNA reads TGTGCCAGCTCCCAGGGGGTGAATGAAAAACTGTTTTTT.

This chain uses TRBV9 with TRBJ1-1; D is ambiguous. The CDR3 runs to 13 residues. Germline loops: CDR1 SGDLS, CDR2 YYNGEE. Trimming left V 2 bases short and J 0 bases short, with 5 bases between. In DNA form, the CDR3 reads TGTGCCAGCAGCGTCGACTTGAACACTGAAGCTTTCTTT. It codes for CASSVDLNTEAFF. The full variable domain, its missing parts supplied by reference TRBV9 and TRBJ1-1, is DSGVTQTPKHLITATGQRVTLRCSPRSGDLSVYWYQQSLDQGLQFLIQYYNGEERAKGNILERFSAQQFPDLHSELNLSSLELGDSALYFCASSVDLNTEAFFGQGTRLTVV.

The V gene is TRBV28, the J gene TRBJ2-3, with D unresolved. Trimming left V 3 bases short and J 2 bases short, with 15 bases between. Per the germline V gene, CDR1 is MDHEN and CDR2 is SYDVKM. The CDR3 runs to 16 residues. CDR3 coding DNA: TGTGCCAGCAGTTTCGAGGCCCTTCACCCCACAGATACGCAGTATTTT. Encoded protein: CASSFEALHPTDTQYF.

The rearrangement joins TRBV5-1 to TRBJ1-3; the match to TRBD1 covers 7 bases. Germline values: CDR1 SGHRS, CDR2 YFSETQ. CDR3 length: 14 amino acids. V lost 4 bases and J lost 7; bases outside the gene matches: 8. For the CDR3, the DNA is TGCGCCAGCAGCAGCGACAGGGCCTCGAACACCATATATTTT. This gives the protein CASSSDRASNTIYF.

The chain recombines TRBV28 with TRBJ2-1; the D gene is possibly TRBD1 (6 bases). V was cut by 7 bases and J by 0 bases, with 16 bases left in between. CDR3 length equals 16 residues. Per the germline V gene, CDR1 is MDHEN and CDR2 is SYDVKM. The CDR3 DNA reads as TGTGCCAGCACCCCATCGCAGGGGAGCTCCTACAATGAGCAGTTCTTC. This translates into CASTPSQGSSYNEQFF.

This chain uses TRBV30 with TRBJ2-3; D is ambiguous. Trimming cost V 3 bases and J 4 bases, with 8 bases left between them. CDR3 length equals 12 residues. Germline CDR1 GTSNPN, CDR2 SVGIG (reference sequence). The CDR3 protein is CAWRASADTQYF. CDR3 DNA sequence: TGTGCCTGGAGGGCTTCAGCAGATACGCAGTATTTT.